The entry below describes one T cell receptor beta chain. No antigen is known for it. A much larger clone lies one base from this, so it may be a read error. The data are from a study of shared clonotypes between healthy human individuals. As for the study in general: Serving as donors were a couple of women and three men, whose ages spanned 18 to 49.

Original processing notes: ImmunoSEQ gave junction-only sequences without quality scores, so filtering differed. Here immunoSEQ multiplex PCR was the method, and the copy in TCRdb shows in-frame clones only, minus some. V and J calls and clone size come straight from that table; D and trimming were deduced from the DNA. The profile covers roughly 640,000 clones, with about 74% appearing a single time and over 1.5% taken by the ten largest. Only Caucasian adults living in Nashville, Tennessee made up the donor group. Study results and limitations: Genetic and exposure-history diversity was limited by the few donors.

The source material was memory CD4+ T cells sorted from blood. Stated subset: CD45RA-negative fraction. This clonotype was obtained from a woman aged 25 to 39 in good health.

CDR3 sequence: CASSLIGGTYEQYF. In DNA, the CDR3 is TGTGCCAGCAGTTTAATAGGGGGGACCTACGAGCAGTACTTC. The chain combines TRBV27 with TRBJ2-7; either TRBD1 or TRBD2 may fit D (6 bases each). Trimming took 2 bases from V and 2 from J, leaving 10 bases between them. There are 14 residues in the CDR3. Per germline, CDR1 MNHEY and CDR2 SMNVEV (reference sequence).